The clone carrying this TCR beta chain has at least ten counts. The antigen is undetermined. In making TCR cDNA, 5'RACE template switching added a universal primer site and UMIs to it. A single record per CDR3 protein comes from TCRdb applying MiXCR to the 5' RACE reads. The data hold 30,000 or so distinct CDR3 sequences, with 4.4% observed a single time. These data come from a study of T cells after yellow fever vaccination. On the study more broadly: Libraries from low-cell-number fractions were prepared with the SMART-Seq v4 Ultra Low Input RNA kit.

V was trimmed by 0 bases and J by 5 bases, leaving 13 bases between them. Germline CDR1 and CDR2: MNHEY and SVGAGI. This CDR3 contains 16 residues. Study results and caveats: Compared with primary, the secondary response was weaker and peaked at day 5, not 15. In FACS-sorted repertoires, abundant clonotypes from the bulk population could appear as contaminants.

The chain couples TRBV6-5 to TRBJ1-4, with D tentatively TRBD1 (6 bases). Sequencing was performed on CD8+ T cells sorted from PBMCs, taken 5 days after the yellow fever booster vaccination. The TCR sequence derives from a young man who received the YFV17D yellow fever vaccine. CDR3 region: CASSYSQDSPNEKLFF. The CDR3 DNA is TGTGCCAGCAGTTACTCACAGGACAGCCCGAATGAAAAACTGTTTTTT.